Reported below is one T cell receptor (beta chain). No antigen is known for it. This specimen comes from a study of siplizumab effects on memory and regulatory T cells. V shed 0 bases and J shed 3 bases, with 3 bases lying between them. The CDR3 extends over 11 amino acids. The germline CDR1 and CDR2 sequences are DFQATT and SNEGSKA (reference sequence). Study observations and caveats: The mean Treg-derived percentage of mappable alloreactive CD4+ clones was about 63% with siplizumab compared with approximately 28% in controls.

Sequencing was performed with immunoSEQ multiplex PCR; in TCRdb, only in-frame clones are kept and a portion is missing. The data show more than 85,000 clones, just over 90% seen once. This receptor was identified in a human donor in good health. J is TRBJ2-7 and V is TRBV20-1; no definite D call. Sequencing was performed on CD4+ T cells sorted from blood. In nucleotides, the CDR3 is TGCAGTGCTAGAGAGAACTACGAGCAGTACTTC. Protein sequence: CSARENYEQYF.